One and the same sample provided the 2 T cell receptor beta chains below, sequenced in a study of OX40 agonist ivuxolimab in advanced cancers. Assay used: immunoSEQ multiplex PCR; TCRdb lists only in-frame clones, some missing. The top ten hold less than 0.3% of the sample, which has roughly 65,000 clones, 90% to 95% seen once. The sequenced sample was CD4+ or CD8+ T cells sorted from blood, obtained in a trial of the OX40 agonist ivuxolimab. The receptors here all came from an adult with an advanced solid tumor such as melanoma, head and neck, liver or kidney cancer.

This chain links TRBV11-2 with TRBJ1-6; TRBD1 agrees at 8 bases. Germline V gene sequence: CDR1 SGHAT, CDR2 FQNNGV. The CDR3 consists of 15 residues. V shed 5 bases and J 10 bases; nucleotides not matched to a gene: 10. The CDR3 loop is CASSPGRQGNSPLHF. In DNA, the CDR3 is TGTGCCAGCAGCCCAGGTCGACAGGGGAACTCACCCCTCCACTTT.

V is TRBV19 and J is TRBJ2-7, with a tentative D call TRBD1 (5 bases). Germline assignment: CDR1 LNHDA and CDR2 SQIVND (reference sequence). Trimming stripped 8 bases from V and 3 bases from J, with 14 bases between. This CDR3 region has 13 residues. CDR3 in amino acids: CASSSRDFYEQYF. The CDR3 nucleotides read TGTGCCAGTTCTTCCAGGGATTTCTACGAGCAGTACTTC. Full variable domain (outside the CDR3, taken from reference TRBV19 and TRBJ2-7): DGGITQSPKYLFRKEGQNVTLSCEQNLNHDAMYWYRQDPGQGLRLIYYSQIVNDFQKGDIAEGYSVSREKKESFPLTVTSAQKNPTAFYLCASSSRDFYEQYFGPGTRLTVT.